This passage covers 32 T cell receptor beta chains from one sample sequenced in a study of blood T cell repertoires in COVID-19. TCRdb's table, derived via immunoSEQ multiplex PCR, lists solely in-frame clones and lacks some. The table has over 200,000 clones, roughly 87% seen once. The sample consisted of peripheral blood. The receptors come from a man in his forties with active or convalescent COVID-19.

The chain recombines TRBV5-1 with TRBJ1-1; the D gene is possibly TRBD1 (5 bases). The CDR3 runs 14 residues. Deletions cut 4 bases from V and 1 base from J, with 11 bases between. Germline V lookup: CDR1 SGHRS, CDR2 YFSETQ. The CDR3 sequence: CASSHDTGNTEAFF. The CDR3 bases are TGCGCCAGCAGCCATGATACAGGGAACACTGAAGCTTTCTTT.

Only one count was recorded for this clone. This chain uses TRBV18 with TRBJ1-2; 7 positions match TRBD1. CDR1 is KGHSH and CDR2 is LQKENI in the germline V gene. With V trimmed by 6 bases and J by 0 bases, 7 bases remained unmatched. The CDR3 sequence is 15 residues long. The CDR3 reads CASSLWDSSNYGYTF. In nucleotides, the CDR3 is TGTGCCAGCTCCCTCTGGGACAGCTCTAACTATGGCTACACCTTC.

The chain uses TRBV18 and TRBJ1-4; D not resolved. The CDR3 spans 13 residues. Trimming removed 3 bases at V and 0 bases at J, with 2 bases between. CDR1 is KGHSH and CDR2 is LQKENI in the germline V gene. As DNA, the CDR3 is TGTGCCAGCTCACCCGCAACTAATGAAAAACTGTTTTTT. Its protein product is CASSPATNEKLFF.

V and J are TRBV5-1 and TRBJ1-4; D remains unclear. With 4 bases removed from V and 1 base from J, the gap between germline ends came to 17 bases. This CDR3 has 17 residues. Germline-derived CDR1 and CDR2 are SGHRS and YFSETQ. The CDR3 coding sequence is TGCGCCAGCAGCCGAGCGGTTTCTGCGGGAACTAATGAAAAACTGTTTTTT. Amino acid sequence: CASSRAVSAGTNEKLFF.

The chain joins TRBV12-3 or TRBV12-4 to TRBJ1-1, with 7 bases lining up with TRBD1. This CDR3 has 13 amino acids. V shed 3 bases and J 5 bases; nucleotides not matched to a gene: 3. CDR3 nucleotides: TGTGCCAGCAGTTTTTCGACAGGGACTGAAGCTTTCTTT. This sequence encodes CASSFSTGTEAFF.

The V and J genes are TRBV28 and TRBJ1-2; TRBD1 matches at 9 bases. The CDR3 covers 17 residues. Germline trimming cut 4 bases from V and 2 bases from J; bases unmatched to any gene: 11. CDR1 is MDHEN, CDR2 SYDVKM, per germline. The CDR3 nucleotides are TGTGCCAGCAGTTCACGCCTGCGCGGGACAGGGAACTATGGCTACACCTTC. It encodes CASSSRLRGTGNYGYTF.

The chain combines TRBV5-1 with TRBJ1-3; D remains ambiguous. Germline CDR1 and CDR2: SGHRS and YFSETQ. The germline V and J ends were trimmed by 4 bases and 0 bases, with 14 bases remaining between them. This CDR3 is 16 amino acids long. Written as DNA, the CDR3 is TGCGCCAGCAGCGCCGGGAGGGCTCTCTCTGGAAACACCATATATTTT. It yields the protein CASSAGRALSGNTIYF.

The CDR3 nucleotides are TGCGCCAGCAGCTCCCCTAGCGGGGTTGCCGGGGAGCTGTTTTTT. The encoded protein is CASSSPSGVAGELFF. The J gene is TRBJ2-2, the V gene TRBV5-1; 9 bases fit TRBD2. Germline V gene sequence: CDR1 SGHRS, CDR2 YFSETQ. The CDR3 sequence is 15 residues long. After removal of 3 bases from V and 6 bases from J, the junction contained 6 bases not matched to a gene.

The V and J genes are TRBV5-5 and TRBJ2-5; D is possibly TRBD2 (5 bases). CDR1 SGHKS and CDR2 YYEKEE come from the germline V gene (reference sequence). Trimming removed 1 base from V and 1 base from J, with 8 bases in between. CDR3 length: 14 amino acids. The chain's CDR3 is CASSLLASQETQYF. CDR3 DNA: TGTGCCAGCAGCTTGCTAGCTTCCCAAGAGACCCAGTACTTC.

The chain joins TRBV7-9 to TRBJ1-2; a weak D match, TRBD1 (5 bases). The CDR3 runs to 12 residues. Germline lookup yields CDR1 SEHNR and CDR2 FQNEAQ (reference sequence). Trimming took off 8 bases at V and 5 bases at J, with 12 bases between the two ends. The CDR3 protein is CASGGEGYGYTF. CDR3 DNA: TGTGCCAGCGGAGGGGAGGGATATGGCTACACCTTC.

The J gene is TRBJ2-5, the V gene TRBV5-5, with TRBD1 matching 8 bases. Germline lookup yields CDR1 SGHKS and CDR2 YYEKEE (reference sequence). Unmatched junction bases numbered 10, after V lost 4 bases and J lost 2 bases. The CDR3 is made up of 16 amino acids. DNA for the CDR3: TGTGCCAGCAGCCAAGGGACAGGAGCGTTACAAGAGACCCAGTACTTC. Translating it yields CASSQGTGALQETQYF.

The chain combines TRBV7-9 with TRBJ2-5; 11 bases fit TRBD2. Germline V gene lookup returns CDR1 SEHNR and CDR2 FQNEAQ (reference sequence). Trimming cost V 3 bases and J 5 bases; bases outside gene matches: 5. There are 15 residues in the CDR3. The CDR3 DNA reads as TGTGCCAGCAGCTTTGTAGCGGGAGGGCTGGAGACCCAGTACTTC. Amino acids: CASSFVAGGLETQYF.

This sequence joins TRBV11-1 and TRBJ1-1; 8 positions agree with TRBD1. The CDR3 sequence is 15 residues long. The trim removed 3 bases at V and 6 bases at J, leaving 9 bases unmatched. Germline loops: CDR1 SGHAT, CDR2 FQDESV (reference sequence). CDR3 in DNA: TGTGCCAGCAGCTTGCGGGACAGGAGGGTTGCTGAAGCTTTCTTT. This sequence encodes CASSLRDRRVAEAFF.

The chain is built from TRBV18 and TRBJ1-2; TRBD1 might be the D (5 bases). The CDR3 is made up of 15 amino acids. Looked up from germline, CDR1 is KGHSH and CDR2 is LQKENI. Trimming shortened V by 6 bases and J by 7 bases, and 21 bases separated the two germline ends. The CDR3 loop is CASSPLDGGVGGYTF. In DNA form, the CDR3 reads TGTGCCAGCTCCCCCCTCGACGGGGGAGTTGGTGGCTACACCTTC.

V is TRBV3-1 (or the pseudogene TRBV3-2) and J is TRBJ2-2; 13 nucleotides line up with TRBD2. Trimming at V came to 4 bases and at J to 3 bases, leaving 5 bases not matched to a gene. The CDR3 length is 17 residues. Germline CDR1 LGHDT, CDR2 YNNKEL (reference sequence). CDR3 protein: CASSRTSGGGDTGELFF. CDR3 nucleotides: TGTGCCAGCAGCCGAACTAGCGGGGGGGGAGACACCGGGGAGCTGTTTTTT.

Only one count was recorded for this clone. The chain couples TRBV27 to TRBJ1-1, with D possibly TRBD1 on 5 matching bases. CDR3 size: 14 residues. V gave up 3 bases and J gave up 1 base, with 9 bases separating them. Germline CDR1 is MNHEY and CDR2 is SMNVEV (reference sequence). The CDR3 region is CASSFKDRNTEAFF. In DNA, the CDR3 is TGTGCCAGCAGTTTCAAAGACAGGAACACTGAAGCTTTCTTT.

This chain links TRBV7-2 with TRBJ1-5; possible D gene TRBD1, 5 bases. Germline loops: CDR1 SGHTA, CDR2 FQGNSA. V was trimmed by 1 base and J by 7 bases, leaving 14 bases between them. The CDR3 runs to 15 residues. The CDR3 nucleotides are TGTGCCAGCAGCTTAGGGGGCGTGGGTCGGCAGCCCCAGCATTTT. Protein product: CASSLGGVGRQPQHF. The entire variable domain, with the rest obtained from reference TRBV7-2 and TRBJ1-5, is as follows: GAGVSQSPSNKVTEKGKDVELRCDPISGHTALYWYRQSLGQGLEFLIYFQGNSAPDKSGLPSDRFSAERTGGSVSTLTIQRTQQEDSAVYLCASSLGGVGRQPQHFGDGTRLSIL.

In this sample, this clone turned up a few times. The chain combines TRBV6-2 or TRBV6-3 with TRBJ1-1; TRBD1 might be the D (6 bases). CDR3 length equals 18 residues. CDR1 is MNHEY, CDR2 SVGEGT, per germline. Trimming took off 2 bases at V and 3 bases at J, with 22 bases between the two ends. The CDR3 bases are TGTGCCAGCAGTTACAAAGTCGGGGACCCCAACAGGGACACTGAAGCTTTCTTT. This encodes CASSYKVGDPNRDTEAFF.

This clone was found once. The chain combines TRBV28 with TRBJ2-7; the D is unclear. Trimming took off 10 bases at V and 2 bases at J, with 6 bases between the two ends. The CDR3 is 10 residues long. The germline V gene encodes CDR1 MDHEN and CDR2 SYDVKM. The DNA of the CDR3 is TGTGCCATAGGAGCCTACGAGCAGTACTTC. Encoded protein: CAIGAYEQYF.

This chain connects TRBV28 to TRBJ1-1; D ambiguous. Per the germline V gene, CDR1 is MDHEN and CDR2 is SYDVKM. The CDR3 runs 16 residues. Trimming stripped 4 bases from V and 1 base from J, with 16 bases between. The CDR3 here is CASSYGRRTGNTEAFF. The CDR3 nucleotides read TGTGCCAGCAGTTATGGTCGACGGACTGGGAACACTGAAGCTTTCTTT.

V and J are TRBV27 and TRBJ2-2; no clear D. CDR3 length equals 13 residues. Germline V gives CDR1 MNHEY, CDR2 SMNVEV (reference sequence). Trimming shortened V by 3 bases and J by 2 bases, and 4 bases separated the two germline ends. This CDR3 is CASSLRNTGELFF. CDR3 DNA: TGTGCCAGCAGTTTGAGAAACACCGGGGAGCTGTTTTTT.

The V call is TRBV28, the J call TRBJ2-2; 7 positions agree with TRBD1. This CDR3 is 16 amino acids long. With 6 bases clipped from V and 5 bases from J, the junction kept 12 bases outside the gene matches. Germline lookup yields CDR1 MDHEN and CDR2 SYDVKM. The CDR3 nucleotides read TGTGCCAGCAGCCGCCTCGACAGGGTAGAAACCGGGGAGCTGTTTTTT. Translating it yields CASSRLDRVETGELFF.

CDR3 DNA sequence: TGTGCCAGCAGCAATGGGGGCCGGCAGCCCCAGCATTTT. This codes for CASSNGGRQPQHF. The rearrangement uses TRBV6-6 and TRBJ1-5, with a possible D match to TRBD1 (6 bases). Trimming cost V 6 bases and J 7 bases, with 13 bases left between them. Germline lookup yields CDR1 MNHNY and CDR2 SVGAGI (reference sequence). The CDR3 consists of 13 residues.

The gene calls are TRBV18 and TRBJ1-1; D is unclear. Trimming left V 3 bases short and J 1 base short, with 3 bases between. This CDR3 region has 12 residues. Germline loops: CDR1 KGHSH, CDR2 LQKENI. Written as DNA, the CDR3 is TGTGCCAGCTCACCGGCGAACACTGAAGCTTTCTTT. This sequence encodes CASSPANTEAFF.

The J gene is TRBJ2-1, the V gene TRBV24-1; weak D call: TRBD2 (5 bases). Germline CDR1 is KGHDR and CDR2 is SFDVKD. The CDR3 runs 13 residues. V was shortened by 4 bases and J by 12 bases, with 15 bases between the two germline ends. The CDR3 loop reads CATSDPPGVGQFF. DNA for the CDR3: TGTGCCACCAGTGACCCCCCCGGGGTTGGGCAGTTCTTC.

The chain recombines TRBV7-5 with TRBJ1-6; whether TRBD1, the table's D call, matches the DNA was not checked. TRBV7-5 is classified as a pseudogene. The CDR3 is 17 residues long. The DNA of the CDR3 is TGTGTCAGAAGCCAGGGGAAGGGGAGCTCCTATAATTCACCCCTCCACTTT. Protein: CVRSQGKGSSYNSPLHF.

The chain carries TRBV4-1 and TRBJ1-5; D might be TRBD1 (5 bases). Germline CDR1 is MGHRA and CDR2 is YSYEKL. The CDR3 runs 15 residues. The V end was cut by 0 bases, the J end by 1 base, with 7 bases between. The chain's CDR3 is CASSQEGQSNQPQHF. In DNA form, the CDR3 reads TGCGCCAGCAGCCAAGAAGGACAAAGCAATCAGCCCCAGCATTTT.

The chain is built from TRBV6-1 and TRBJ2-5; 7 bases map to TRBD1. Germline CDR1 is MNHNS and CDR2 is SASEGT. V dropped 1 base and J dropped 4; count of bases not matched to a gene: 3. CDR3 length: 14 amino acids. This CDR3 is CASSEVRGRETQYF. The CDR3 nucleotides are TGTGCCAGCAGTGAAGTAAGGGGGCGAGAGACCCAGTACTTC.

This clone has a handful of counts. The V and J genes are TRBV28 and TRBJ1-5; 7 positions match TRBD1. This CDR3 comprises 14 residues. The V gene's germline CDR1 is MDHEN and CDR2 SYDVKM. The trim removed 6 bases at V and 4 bases at J, leaving 6 bases unmatched. The CDR3 DNA sequence: TGTGCCAGCAGCCCACAGGGGAGGAATCAGCCCCAGCATTTT. This gives the protein CASSPQGRNQPQHF.

V gene TRBV7-2 combines with J gene TRBJ1-1; no clear D gene. This CDR3 is built from 14 residues. The V gene's germline CDR1 is SGHTA and CDR2 FQGNSA. Trimming pared 2 bases from V and 3 bases from J, leaving 10 bases between. The CDR3: CASSLLGAYTEAFF. The CDR3 DNA sequence: TGTGCCAGCAGCTTACTGGGCGCGTACACTGAAGCTTTCTTT.

J is TRBJ2-7 and V is TRBV19; D possibly corresponds to TRBD1 (5 bases). There are 13 residues in the CDR3. V gave up 5 bases and J gave up 5 bases, with 13 bases separating them. Germline-derived CDR1 and CDR2 are LNHDA and SQIVND (reference sequence). The CDR3 protein is CASSLQGTNEQYF. The CDR3 coding sequence is TGTGCCAGTAGTTTGCAGGGTACTAACGAGCAGTACTTC.

This clone was picked up one time. This rearrangement joins TRBV5-4 to TRBJ1-1; no reliable D call. The CDR3 is 12 amino acids. Trimming took 3 bases from V and 6 from J, leaving 9 bases between them. Germline-derived CDR1 and CDR2 are SGHNT and YYREEE (reference sequence). CDR3 region: CASSSWESEAFF. CDR3 DNA: TGTGCCAGCAGCTCCTGGGAGTCTGAAGCTTTCTTT.